This TCR beta chain was sequenced for a study of T cell repertoires in cytomegalovirus infection. Overall study results and limits: In two of eight donors, the top clonotype was HLA-C-restricted CMV-specific.

The CDR3 is 15 amino acids. The germline V and J ends were trimmed by 6 bases and 8 bases, with 17 bases remaining between them. The germline CDR1 and CDR2 sequences are MNHEY and SVGEGT. One entry per CDR3 protein results from TCRdb running MiXCR on the reads. The repertoire holds approximately 630,000 distinct CDR3 sequences, 20% to 30% seen once, with less than 9.5% in the top ten. This clonotype turned up a few times. Its target is not known. This chain joins TRBV6-2 or TRBV6-3 and TRBJ1-6, with a weak D call TRBD1 (5 bases). The sample was CD8+ T cells from PBMCs. The sequence was collected from a human donor in good health (CMV status not recorded). Some clones in this sample may be carry-over from other donors' samples. The CDR3 reads CASSNEGFGDSPLHF. The DNA of the CDR3 is TGTGCCAGCAGCAACGAGGGGTTTGGGGATTCACCCCTCCACTTT.